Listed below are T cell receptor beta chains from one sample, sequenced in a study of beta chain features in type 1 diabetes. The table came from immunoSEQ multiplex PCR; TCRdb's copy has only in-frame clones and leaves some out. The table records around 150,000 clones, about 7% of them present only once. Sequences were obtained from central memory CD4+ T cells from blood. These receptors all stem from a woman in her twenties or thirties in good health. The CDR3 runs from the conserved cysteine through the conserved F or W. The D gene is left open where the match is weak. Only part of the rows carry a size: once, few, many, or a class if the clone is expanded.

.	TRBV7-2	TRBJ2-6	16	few	CASTIRQVVGANVLTF	TGTGCCAGCACCATAAGGCAGGTGGTTGGGGCCAACGTCCTGACTTTC
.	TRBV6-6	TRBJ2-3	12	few	CASSTDSDTQYF	TGTGCCAGCAGTACTGACAGCGATACGCAGTATTTT
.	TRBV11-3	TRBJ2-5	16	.	CASSLGQSSGAETQYF	TGTGCCAGCAGCTTAGGCCAAAGTTCGGGTGCCGAGACCCAGTACTTC
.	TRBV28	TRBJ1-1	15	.	CASSGPRGANTEAFF	TGTGCCAGCAGTGGACCCCGGGGGGCTAACACTGAAGCTTTCTTT
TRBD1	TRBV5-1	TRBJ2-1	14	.	CCSRQGESYNEQFF	TGCTGTTCCCGACAGGGGGAATCCTACAATGAGCAGTTCTTC
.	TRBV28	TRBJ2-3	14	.	CASSPGGVVGTQYF	TGTGCCAGCAGTCCCGGAGGGGTGGTGGGTACGCAGTATTTT
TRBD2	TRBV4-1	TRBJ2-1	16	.	CASSQTGTSGTNEQFF	TGCGCCAGCAGCCAAACCGGGACTAGCGGTACCAATGAGCAGTTCTTC
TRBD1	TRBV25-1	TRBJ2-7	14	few	CASRRDRDPYEQYF	TGTGCCAGCCGGCGGGACAGGGACCCCTACGAGCAGTACTTC
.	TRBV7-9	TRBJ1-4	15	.	CASSSMGQHNEKLFF	TGTGCCAGCAGCTCCATGGGCCAGCATAATGAAAAACTGTTTTTT
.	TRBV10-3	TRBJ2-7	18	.	CAISESFPRQGSSYEQYF	TGTGCCATCAGTGAGTCGTTTCCCCGGCAGGGGAGTTCCTACGAGCAGTACTTC
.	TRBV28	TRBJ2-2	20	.	CASSLPYFGLATTNTGELFF	TGTGCCAGCAGTTTACCATACTTTGGGCTAGCGACTACGAACACCGGGGAGCTGTTTTTT
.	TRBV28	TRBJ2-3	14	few	CASSLPSSTDTQYF	TGTGCCAGCAGTTTACCGTCTAGCACAGATACGCAGTATTTT
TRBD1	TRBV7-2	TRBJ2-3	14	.	CASSIATGLDTQYF	TGTGCCAGCAGCATAGCGACAGGGTTGGATACGCAGTATTTT
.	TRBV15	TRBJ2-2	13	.	CATSSPGTGELFF	TGTGCCACCAGCAGCCCGGGAACCGGGGAGCTGTTTTTT
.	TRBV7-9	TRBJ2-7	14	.	CASSTDRPAYEQYF	TGTGCCAGCAGCACTGACAGACCTGCCTACGAGCAGTACTTC
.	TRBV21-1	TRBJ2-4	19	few	CASSTRTSGRAATKNIQYF	TGTGCCAGCAGCACCCGGACTAGCGGGAGGGCCGCGACCAAAAACATTCAGTACTTC
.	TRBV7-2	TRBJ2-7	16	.	CASSPGYLQNTYEQYF	TGTGCCAGCAGCCCCGGGTATTTGCAGAATACCTACGAGCAGTACTTC
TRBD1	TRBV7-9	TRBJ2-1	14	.	CASSSGTGYNEQFF	TGTGCCAGCAGCTCCGGGACAGGGTACAATGAGCAGTTCTTC
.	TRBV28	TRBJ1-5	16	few	CASSMPAANSNQPQHF	TGTGCCAGCAGTATGCCCGCAGCGAATAGCAATCAGCCCCAGCATTTT
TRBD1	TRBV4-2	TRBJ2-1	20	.	CASSTPPGQGSLSSYNEQFF	TGTGCCAGCAGCACACCCCCGGGACAGGGGTCCCTAAGCTCCTACAATGAGCAGTTCTTC
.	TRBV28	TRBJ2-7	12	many	CASRVSGYEQYF	TGTGCCAGCAGGGTTTCGGGTTACGAGCAGTACTTC
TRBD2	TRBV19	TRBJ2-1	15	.	CASSPGAGVRNEQFF	TGTGCCAGTAGTCCCGGAGCGGGAGTAAGGAATGAGCAGTTCTTC
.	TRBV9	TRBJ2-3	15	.	CASSVVGLVTDTQYF	TGTGCCAGCAGCGTAGTGGGGCTAGTCACAGATACGCAGTATTTT
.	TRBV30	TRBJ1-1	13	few	CAWSVQPSTEAFF	TGTGCCTGGAGTGTACAACCGTCCACTGAAGCTTTCTTT
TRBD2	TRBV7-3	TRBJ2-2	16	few	CASSLKGLGPPGELFF	TGTGCCAGCAGCTTAAAGGGACTAGGTCCCCCCGGGGAGCTGTTTTTT
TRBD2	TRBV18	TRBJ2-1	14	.	CASSPSGSFNEQFF	TGTGCCAGCTCACCAAGCGGGAGTTTTAATGAGCAGTTCTTC
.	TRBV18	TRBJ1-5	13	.	CASSPRENQPQHF	TGTGCCAGCTCACCACGGGAGAATCAGCCCCAGCATTTT
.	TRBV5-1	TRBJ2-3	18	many	CASSLGLRAAGWEDTQYF	TGCGCCAGCAGCTTGGGATTGAGGGCCGCGGGATGGGAAGATACGCAGTATTTT
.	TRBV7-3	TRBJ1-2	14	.	CASSPTLGAGGYTF	TGTGCCAGCAGCCCCACCCTGGGGGCAGGTGGCTACACCTTC
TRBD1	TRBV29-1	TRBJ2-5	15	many	CSVESARGKSETQYF	TGCAGCGTTGAGTCGGCCAGGGGGAAATCAGAGACCCAGTACTTC
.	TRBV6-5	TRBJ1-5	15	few	CASSYSGGADQPQHF	TGTGCCAGCAGTTACTCAGGAGGGGCTGATCAGCCCCAGCATTTT
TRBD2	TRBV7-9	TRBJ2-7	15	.	CASSLGSGSSYEQYF	TGTGCCAGCAGCTTGGGTAGCGGGAGCTCCTACGAGCAGTACTTC
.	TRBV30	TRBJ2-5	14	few	CAWSVQRGPETQYF	TGTGCCTGGAGTGTACAAAGGGGCCCCGAGACCCAGTACTTC
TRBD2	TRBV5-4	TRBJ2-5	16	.	CASSLARLAGGETQYF	TGTGCCAGCAGCTTAGCGCGCCTAGCGGGAGGTGAGACCCAGTACTTC
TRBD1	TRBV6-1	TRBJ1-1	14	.	CASSVDRGGTEAFF	TGTGCCAGCAGCGTGGACAGGGGGGGTACTGAAGCTTTCTTT
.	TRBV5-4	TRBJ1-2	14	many	CASSPDQGPFGYTF	TGTGCCAGCAGCCCGGACCAGGGGCCGTTTGGCTACACCTTC
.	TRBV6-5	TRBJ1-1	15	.	CASSSLSGVNTEAFF	TGTGCCAGCAGTTCCCTCTCCGGGGTGAACACTGAAGCTTTCTTT
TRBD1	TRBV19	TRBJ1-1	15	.	CASSFGTVKNTEAFF	TGTGCCAGTAGCTTCGGGACAGTAAAGAACACTGAAGCTTTCTTT
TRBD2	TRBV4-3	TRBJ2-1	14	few	CASSQGLERDEQFF	TGCGCCAGCAGCCAGGGACTAGAGAGGGATGAGCAGTTCTTC
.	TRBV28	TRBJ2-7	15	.	CASRTSGQNAYEQYF	TGTGCCAGCAGAACATCCGGACAGAATGCCTACGAGCAGTACTTC
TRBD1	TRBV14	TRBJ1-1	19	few	CASSQSLGQGAIGGTEAFF	TGTGCCAGCAGCCAAAGTCTCGGACAGGGGGCGATCGGAGGCACTGAAGCTTTCTTT
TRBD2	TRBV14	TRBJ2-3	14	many	CASSRTSGSGGQYF	TGTGCCAGCAGCCGGACTAGCGGGAGTGGTGGGCAGTATTTT
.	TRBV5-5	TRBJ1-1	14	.	CASSFWDMNTEAFF	TGTGCCAGCAGCTTTTGGGACATGAACACTGAAGCTTTCTTT
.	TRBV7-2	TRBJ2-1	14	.	CASSSGGGRDEQFF	TGTGCCAGCAGCTCCGGAGGGGGGAGGGATGAGCAGTTCTTC
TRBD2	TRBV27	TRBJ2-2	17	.	CASSRGLAGTRTGELFF	TGTGCCAGCAGTCGGGGACTAGCGGGGACGCGCACCGGGGAGCTGTTTTTT
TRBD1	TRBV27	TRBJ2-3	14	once	CASSWTGGVDTQYF	TGTGCCAGCAGTTGGACAGGGGGTGTAGATACGCAGTATTTT
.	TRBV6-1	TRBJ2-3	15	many	CASRVGQGNTDTQYF	TGTGCCAGCAGGGTGGGGCAGGGAAACACAGATACGCAGTATTTT
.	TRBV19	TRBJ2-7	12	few	CASSGRTYEQYF	TGTGCCAGTTCCGGCAGGACCTACGAGCAGTACTTC
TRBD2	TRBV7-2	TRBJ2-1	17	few	CASSLVAGGGQPGEQFF	TGTGCCAGCAGCTTAGTTGCGGGCGGGGGGCAGCCTGGAGAGCAGTTCTTC
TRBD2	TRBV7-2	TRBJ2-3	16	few	CASTLGGGLATDTQYF	TGTGCCAGCACCTTAGGAGGGGGACTAGCCACAGATACGCAGTATTTT
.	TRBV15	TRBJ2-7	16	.	CATSRVEGRIAYEQYF	TGTGCCACCAGCAGAGTAGAGGGCAGAATCGCCTACGAGCAGTACTTC
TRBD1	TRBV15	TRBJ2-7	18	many	CATSTPDRTGVGAYEQYF	TGTGCCACCAGCACCCCAGACAGGACAGGAGTCGGGGCCTACGAGCAGTACTTC
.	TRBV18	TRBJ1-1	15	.	CASSPRSVENTEAFF	TGTGCCAGCTCCCCTAGAAGCGTCGAGAACACTGAAGCTTTCTTT
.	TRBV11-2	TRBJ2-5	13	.	CASSSSRLSEQYF	TGTGCCAGCAGCTCTTCTAGACTGTCTGAGCAGTACTTC
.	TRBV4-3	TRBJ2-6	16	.	CASSHPGSSGANVLTF	TGCGCCAGCAGCCACCCAGGTTCCTCTGGGGCCAACGTCCTGACTTTC
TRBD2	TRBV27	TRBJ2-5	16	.	CASSLFAAGGKETQYF	TGTGCCAGCAGTTTATTTGCGGCGGGAGGGAAAGAGACCCAGTACTTC
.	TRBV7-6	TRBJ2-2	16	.	CASSLVVGGNTGELFF	TGTGCCAGCAGCTTAGTCGTGGGAGGGAACACCGGGGAGCTGTTTTTT